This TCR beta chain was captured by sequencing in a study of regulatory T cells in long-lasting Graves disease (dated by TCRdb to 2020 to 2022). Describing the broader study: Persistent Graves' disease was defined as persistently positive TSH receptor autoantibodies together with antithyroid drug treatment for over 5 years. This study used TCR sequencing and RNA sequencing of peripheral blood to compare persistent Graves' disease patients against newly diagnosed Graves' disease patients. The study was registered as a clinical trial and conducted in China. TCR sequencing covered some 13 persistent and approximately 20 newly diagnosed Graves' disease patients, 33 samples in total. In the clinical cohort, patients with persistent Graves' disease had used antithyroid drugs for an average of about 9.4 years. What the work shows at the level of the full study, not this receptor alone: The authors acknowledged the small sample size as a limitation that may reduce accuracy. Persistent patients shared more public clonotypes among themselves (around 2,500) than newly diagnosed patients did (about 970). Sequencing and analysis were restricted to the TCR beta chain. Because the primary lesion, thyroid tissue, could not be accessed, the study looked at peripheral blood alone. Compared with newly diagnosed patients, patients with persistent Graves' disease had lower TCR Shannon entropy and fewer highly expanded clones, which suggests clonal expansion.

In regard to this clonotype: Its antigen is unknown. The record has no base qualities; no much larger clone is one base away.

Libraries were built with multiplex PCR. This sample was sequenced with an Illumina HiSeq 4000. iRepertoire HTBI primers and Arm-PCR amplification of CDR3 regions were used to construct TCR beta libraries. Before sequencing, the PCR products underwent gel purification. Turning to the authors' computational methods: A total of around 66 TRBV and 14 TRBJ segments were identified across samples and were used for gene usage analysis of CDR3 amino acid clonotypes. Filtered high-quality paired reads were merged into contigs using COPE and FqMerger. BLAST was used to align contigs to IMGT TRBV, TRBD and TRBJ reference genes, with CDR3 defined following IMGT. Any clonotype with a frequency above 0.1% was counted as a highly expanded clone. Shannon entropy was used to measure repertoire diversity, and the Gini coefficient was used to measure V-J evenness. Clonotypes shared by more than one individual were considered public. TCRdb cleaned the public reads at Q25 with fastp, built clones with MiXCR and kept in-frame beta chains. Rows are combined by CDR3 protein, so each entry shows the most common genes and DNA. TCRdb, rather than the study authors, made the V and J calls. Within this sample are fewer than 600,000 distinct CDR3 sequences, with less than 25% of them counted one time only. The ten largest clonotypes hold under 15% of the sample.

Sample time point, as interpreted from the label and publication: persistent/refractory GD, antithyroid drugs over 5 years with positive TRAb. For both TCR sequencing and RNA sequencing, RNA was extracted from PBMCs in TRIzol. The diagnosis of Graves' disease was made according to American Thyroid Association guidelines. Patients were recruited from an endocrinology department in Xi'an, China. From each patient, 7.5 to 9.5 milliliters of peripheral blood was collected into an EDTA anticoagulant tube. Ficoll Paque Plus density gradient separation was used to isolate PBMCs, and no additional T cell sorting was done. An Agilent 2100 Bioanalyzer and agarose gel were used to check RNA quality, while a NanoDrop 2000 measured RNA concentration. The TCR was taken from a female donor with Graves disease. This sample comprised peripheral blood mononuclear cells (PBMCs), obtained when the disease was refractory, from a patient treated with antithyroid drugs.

The DNA sequence is TGTGCCAGCAGTTTTTTTGGGACAGAAGGCTACGAGCAGTACTTC. Its translation is CASSFFGTEGYEQYF. The sequence links TRBV27 to TRBJ2-7; TRBD1 lines up with 7 middle nucleotides. CDR1 and CDR2 are drawn from the germline V gene (reference sequence): MNHEY, SMNVEV. V and J are trimmed by 3 bases and 3 bases, and the gene matches miss 8 bases of the junction. The CDR3 goes from the cysteine to the phenylalanine over 15 residues. The entry retains the CDR3 DNA only, 45 bases that are in frame from base 1.